This TCR beta chain is from a study of T cells in Graves' hyperthyroidism and ophthalmopathy. Study-level background: Peripheral blood was taken when the disease was first diagnosed, before any treatment began. Study-level findings and limits: Among clonotypes expanded in thyroid above 0.001, most were also found in blood.

Patients aged 18 to 65 with hyperthyroidism were newly diagnosed, with duration under 2 months. Lactation, pregnancy, other autoimmune disease or uncontrolled infection excluded patients. V lost 2 bases and J lost 3, with 13 bases in between. CDR1 is SGDLS, CDR2 YYNGEE, per germline. This CDR3 has 15 amino acids. TCR beta CDR3 regions were amplified from RNA. The HTBI primer set served for first-round RT-PCR of the TCR CDR3. TCRdb ran MiXCR on the multiplex PCR reads and lists one entry per CDR3 protein. The data hold about 770,000 distinct CDR3 sequences, with around a sixth observed a single time. This clonotype appeared a few times. Antigen specificity is unknown.

This receptor was identified in a woman aged 45-65 years with Graves' hyperthyroidism that later progressed to Graves' ophthalmopathy. The V call is TRBV9, the J call TRBJ2-3; perhaps D is TRBD1 or TRBD2 (5 bases each). The sequenced sample consisted of blood. The CDR3 sequence is CASSVSAGRTDTQYF. In DNA form, the CDR3 reads TGTGCCAGCAGCGTGTCGGCAGGGAGAACAGATACGCAGTATTTT.